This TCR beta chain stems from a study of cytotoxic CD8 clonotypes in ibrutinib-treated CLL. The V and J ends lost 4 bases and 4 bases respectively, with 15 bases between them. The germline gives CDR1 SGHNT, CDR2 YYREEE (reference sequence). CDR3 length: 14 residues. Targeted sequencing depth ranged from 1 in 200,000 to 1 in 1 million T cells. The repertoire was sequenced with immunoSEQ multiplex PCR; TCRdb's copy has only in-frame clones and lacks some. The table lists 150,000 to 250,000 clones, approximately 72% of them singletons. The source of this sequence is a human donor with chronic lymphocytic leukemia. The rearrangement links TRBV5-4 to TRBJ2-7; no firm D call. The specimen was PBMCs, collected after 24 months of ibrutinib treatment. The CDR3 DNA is TGTGCCAGCAGCACCTACGGGCCCAGGTACGAGCAGTACTTC. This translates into CASSTYGPRYEQYF. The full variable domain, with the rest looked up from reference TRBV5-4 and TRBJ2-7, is ETGVTQSPTHLIKTRGQQVTLRCSSQSGHNTVSWYQQALGQGPQFIFQYYREEENGRGNFPPRFSGLQFPNYSSELNVNALELDDSALYLCASSTYGPRYEQYFGPGTRLTVT.